These 21 T cell receptor beta chains were all obtained from the same sample, sequenced in a study of glioma-infiltrating T cells after dendritic cell vaccination. The data were produced by immunoSEQ multiplex PCR, yet TCRdb's version contains in-frame clones alone and is incomplete. The data hold about 82,000 clones, with about four fifths observed a single time. Regarding time point: after dendritic cell vaccination, including at tumor progression/relapse. The material sequenced was blood, taken after dendritic cell vaccination. The receptors shown here come from a human donor with glioblastoma.

This sequence joins TRBV11-3 and TRBJ2-5, with D possibly matching TRBD2 (5 bases). Germline V gives CDR1 SGHNT, CDR2 YENEEA. The CDR3 length is 13 residues. Trimming shortened V by 1 base and J by 11 bases, and 14 bases separated the two germline ends. The CDR3 DNA reads TGTGCCAGCAGCTTAGGTCGCTCTGGGGAGCAGTACTTC. This sequence encodes CASSLGRSGEQYF.

V is TRBV19 and J is TRBJ1-1; D might be TRBD1 (5 bases). The CDR3 sequence is 14 residues long. V shed 5 bases and J shed 2 bases, with 12 bases lying between them. CDR1 LNHDA and CDR2 SQIVND come from the germline V gene (reference sequence). The CDR3 bases are TGTGCCAGTAGTCATGACAGCCGTAACACTGAAGCTTTCTTT. It translates to CASSHDSRNTEAFF.

DNA of the CDR3: TGTGCCAGCAGCCCGCAGGGGGACAGGGTCGTCGACGAGCAGTACTTC. Translated, it gives CASSPQGDRVVDEQYF. The V call is TRBV7-3, the J call TRBJ2-7, with 9 bases aligning to TRBD1. Per germline, CDR1 SGHTA and CDR2 FQGTGA. The junction had 13 bases not matched to a gene; V was cut back by 5 bases and J by 5 bases. This CDR3 is 16 amino acids long.

The chain couples TRBV2 to TRBJ1-5; D perhaps matches TRBD1 (5 bases). The CDR3 sequence is 16 residues long. Germline V lookup: CDR1 SNHLY, CDR2 FYNNEI. V lost 4 bases to trimming and J lost 2 bases, with 15 bases between them. CDR3 sequence reads: CASSGPEGGGNQPQHF. The CDR3, as DNA: TGTGCCAGCAGTGGACCCGAGGGAGGGGGCAATCAGCCCCAGCATTTT.

This clone was seen only once. The V call is TRBV5-1, the J call TRBJ2-6; perhaps TRBD2 as D (5 bases). With 0 bases removed from V and 2 bases from J, the gap between germline ends came to 12 bases. The CDR3 consists of 17 residues. Looked up from germline, CDR1 is SGHRS and CDR2 is YFSETQ. CDR3 nucleotides: TGCGCCAGCAGCTTGGCCGGGGTAAAGGCTGGGGCCAACGTCCTGACTTTC. Protein: CASSLAGVKAGANVLTF.

This clone was seen only a few times. This rearrangement joins TRBV19 to TRBJ1-3; D is uncertain. CDR1 is LNHDA and CDR2 is SQIVND in the germline V gene (reference sequence). The CDR3 totals 13 residues. V was clipped by 3 bases and J by 7 bases, with 10 bases between them. In DNA, the CDR3 is TGTGCCAGTAGTATGCGGGAGGCGAACACCATATATTTT. Amino acids: CASSMREANTIYF.

This chain joins TRBV2 and TRBJ2-1, with D possibly being TRBD2 (7 bases). The CDR3 has 15 amino acids. Per the germline V gene, CDR1 is SNHLY and CDR2 is FYNNEI. V dropped 2 bases and J dropped 6 bases, with 14 bases sitting between them. As DNA, the CDR3 is TGTGCCAGCAGTGAACGAGTCGCGGGGGCCAATGAGCAGTTCTTC. It codes for CASSERVAGANEQFF.

This sequence joins TRBV9 and TRBJ2-2; D is unclear. The CDR3 contains 13 residues. Trimming took off 5 bases at V and 2 bases at J, with 7 bases between the two ends. Germline CDR1 SGDLS, CDR2 YYNGEE. CDR3 loop: CASRPQNTGELFF. In DNA, the CDR3 is TGTGCCAGCAGGCCACAAAACACCGGGGAGCTGTTTTTT.

This chain uses TRBV10-2 with TRBJ1-6; 8 positions agree with TRBD1. Germline V gene data show CDR1 as WSHSY and CDR2 as SAAADI. Trimming cost V 4 bases and J 9 bases; bases outside gene matches: 5. The CDR3 spans 14 residues. The CDR3, as DNA: TGCGCCAGCAGTGGGACAGGGAAGGGTTCACCCCTCCACTTT. Protein sequence: CASSGTGKGSPLHF.

There are a few counts of this clone. The chain combines TRBV5-4 with TRBJ2-7, with D perhaps TRBD1 (5 bases). The ends were cut back, 7 bases at V and 5 bases at J, with 19 bases in the middle. Germline V CDR1 and CDR2: SGHNT, YYREEE (reference sequence). The CDR3 covers 14 residues. CDR3 in amino acids: CASREWGPVDEQYF. The CDR3 DNA reads TGTGCCAGCCGTGAGTGGGGCCCAGTTGACGAGCAGTACTTC.

This clone was observed once. The chain links TRBV19 to TRBJ2-5; D is perhaps TRBD2 (6 bases). Germline CDR1 is LNHDA and CDR2 is SQIVND (reference sequence). This CDR3 is 14 amino acids long. The ends were cut back, 6 bases at V and 0 bases at J, with 11 bases in the middle. CDR3 nucleotide sequence: TGTGCCAGTAGGAGGGGAGGTTACCAAGAGACCCAGTACTTC. Translating it yields CASRRGGYQETQYF.

The V call is TRBV4-2, the J call TRBJ1-1, with D perhaps TRBD1 (5 bases). The CDR3 runs 14 residues. CDR1 LGHNA and CDR2 YNFKEQ come from the germline V gene. Between the trimmed V and J ends, which lost 0 bases and 4 bases, there was a span of 9 bases. The CDR3: CASSQDVQGTEAFF. In DNA, the CDR3 is TGTGCCAGCAGCCAAGATGTGCAGGGCACTGAAGCTTTCTTT.

The chain joins TRBV9 to TRBJ1-3, with TRBD1 identical over 7 bases. The CDR3 sequence is 17 residues long. The germline V gene has CDR1 SGDLS and CDR2 YYNGEE. The J segment lost 0 bases and the V segment lost 3 bases, leaving 9 bases of the junction unmatched. CDR3 protein: CASSATLDRLSGNTIYF. The CDR3 DNA is TGTGCCAGCAGCGCAACCTTGGACAGGCTCTCTGGAAACACCATATATTTT.

This clone was detected a few times. J is TRBJ1-2 and V is TRBV2; D possibly corresponds to TRBD1 (5 bases). Trimming stripped 3 bases from V and 0 bases from J, with 14 bases between. Germline assignment: CDR1 SNHLY and CDR2 FYNNEI. The CDR3 consists of 16 residues. The DNA of the CDR3 is TGTGCCAGCAGTGAGGGACTGACAAGAGCTAACTATGGCTACACCTTC. Protein product: CASSEGLTRANYGYTF.

The chain joins TRBV6-5 to TRBJ1-1; D might be TRBD1 (6 bases). V lost 2 bases, J lost 3 bases, and 13 bases lay in between. There are 15 residues in the CDR3. CDR1 and CDR2 from the germline V gene are MNHEY and SVGAGI. The CDR3 DNA reads as TGTGCCAGCAGTTACCACAGGGAGGGGGACACTGAAGCTTTCTTT. Its translation: CASSYHREGDTEAFF.

The rearrangement joins TRBV6-5 to TRBJ1-1, with D possibly matching TRBD1 (5 bases). CDR3 length: 16 residues. The V end lost 0 bases, the J end lost 3 bases, and 14 bases lay between the germline ends. Germline CDR1 reads MNHEY; CDR2 reads SVGAGI. The CDR3 DNA is TGTGCCAGCAGTTACTCGAGTGCTGGGGCGGACACTGAAGCTTTCTTT. Protein product: CASSYSSAGADTEAFF.

The genes are TRBV9 and TRBJ1-1; D is possibly TRBD1 (6 bases). Germline V gene lookup returns CDR1 SGDLS and CDR2 YYNGEE. This CDR3 contains 15 residues. With 0 bases removed from V and 4 bases from J, the gap between germline ends came to 13 bases. The CDR3 region is CASSVGTRGSTEAFF. DNA of the CDR3: TGTGCCAGCAGCGTAGGGACCAGGGGTTCCACTGAAGCTTTCTTT.

The J gene is TRBJ2-7, the V gene TRBV29-1; D perhaps matches TRBD1 (6 bases). Looked up from germline, CDR1 is SQVTM and CDR2 is ANQGSEA. The CDR3 consists of 12 residues. V shed 6 bases and J shed 2 bases, with 11 bases lying between them. CDR3 protein: CSVTGSPYEQYF. In DNA, the CDR3 is TGCAGCGTAACAGGGTCTCCCTACGAGCAGTACTTC.

The chain joins TRBV18 to TRBJ2-3, with 13 bases that match TRBD2. Germline V gives CDR1 KGHSH, CDR2 LQKENI. The CDR3 loop spans 16 amino acids. V dropped 3 bases and J dropped 3; count of bases not matched to a gene: 3. The CDR3 nucleotides are TGTGCCAGCTCACCTGGACTAGCGGGGGAGACAGATACGCAGTATTTT. Protein: CASSPGLAGETDTQYF. The variable domain in full, completed from reference TRBV18 and TRBJ2-3, reads NAGVMQNPRHLVRRRGQEARLRCSPMKGHSHVYWYRQLPEEGLKFMVYLQKENIIDESGMPKERFSAEFPKEGPSILRIQQVVRGDSAAYFCASSPGLAGETDTQYFGPGTRLTVL.

The genes are TRBV19 and TRBJ2-7; no reliable D call. The germline gives CDR1 LNHDA, CDR2 SQIVND (reference sequence). The CDR3 has 15 residues. V was pared by 2 bases and J by 0 bases, with 11 bases between. CDR3 protein: CASSIHRGLSYEQYF. The CDR3, as DNA: TGTGCCAGTAGTATACATCGAGGCCTCTCCTACGAGCAGTACTTC.

J is TRBJ2-7 and V is TRBV6-1; D unclear. Trimming took off 0 bases at V and 3 bases at J, with 9 bases between the two ends. The CDR3 runs 14 residues. Germline CDR1 reads MNHNS; CDR2 reads SASEGT. The CDR3 sequence is CASSEATESYEQYF. The CDR3 bases are TGTGCCAGCAGTGAAGCGACGGAGAGCTACGAGCAGTACTTC.